This TCR beta chain is drawn from a study of liver allograft versus peripheral blood T cells. Study details: The authors compared T cell receptor repertoires in transplanted livers with those in the peripheral blood of recipients.

The CDR3 runs 15 residues. The germline CDR1 and CDR2 sequences are MNHNS and SASEGT. V lost 5 bases, J lost 6 bases, and 17 bases lay in between. By its share, this clonotype is medium-sized. One entry per CDR3 protein results from TCRdb running MiXCR on the reads. The sample consists of approximately 6,800 distinct CDR3 sequences, 15% to 20% of them appearing once. V gene TRBV6-1 combines with J gene TRBJ1-5; the D gene is possibly TRBD1 (5 bases). The TCR comes from a human patient who had a liver transplant. A share of the T cells may be of graft donor origin. The CDR3 DNA follows: TGTGCCAGCAGTTCTGTACCAGGGTTGACTCAGCCCCAGCATTTT. It encodes CASSSVPGLTQPQHF.